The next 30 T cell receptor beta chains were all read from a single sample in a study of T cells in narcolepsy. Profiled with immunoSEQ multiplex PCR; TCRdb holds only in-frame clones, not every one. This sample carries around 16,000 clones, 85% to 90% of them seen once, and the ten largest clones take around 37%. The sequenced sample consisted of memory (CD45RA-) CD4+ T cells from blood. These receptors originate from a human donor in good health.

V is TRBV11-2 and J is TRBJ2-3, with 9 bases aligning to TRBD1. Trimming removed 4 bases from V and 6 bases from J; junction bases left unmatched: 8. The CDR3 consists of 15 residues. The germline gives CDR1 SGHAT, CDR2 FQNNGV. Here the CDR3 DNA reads TGTGCCAGCAGCTCCATCAGGGGGACAGGGGATACGCAGTATTTT. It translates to CASSSIRGTGDTQYF.

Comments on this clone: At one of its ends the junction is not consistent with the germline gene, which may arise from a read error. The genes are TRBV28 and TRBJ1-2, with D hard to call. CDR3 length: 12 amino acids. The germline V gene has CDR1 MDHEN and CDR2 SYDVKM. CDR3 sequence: CASSRPTETGGF. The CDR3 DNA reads TGTGCCAGCAGTCGGCCCACAGAAACTGGAGGCTTC.

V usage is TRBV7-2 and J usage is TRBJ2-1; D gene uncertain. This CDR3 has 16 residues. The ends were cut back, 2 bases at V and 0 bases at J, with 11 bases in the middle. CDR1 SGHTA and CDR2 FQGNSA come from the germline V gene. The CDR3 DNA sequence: TGTGCCAGCAGCTTAACCTTTGCTAGCTCCTACAATGAGCAGTTCTTC. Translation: CASSLTFASSYNEQFF.

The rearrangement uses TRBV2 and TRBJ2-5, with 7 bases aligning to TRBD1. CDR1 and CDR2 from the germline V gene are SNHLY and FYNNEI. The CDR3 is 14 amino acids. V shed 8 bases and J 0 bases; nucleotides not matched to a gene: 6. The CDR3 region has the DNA TGTGCCAGCCGGGACAGCCTCTACCAAGAGACCCAGTACTTC. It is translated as CASRDSLYQETQYF.

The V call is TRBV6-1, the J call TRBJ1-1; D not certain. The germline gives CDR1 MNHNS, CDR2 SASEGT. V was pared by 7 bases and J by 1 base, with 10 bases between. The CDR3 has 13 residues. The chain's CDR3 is CASTLGGNTEAFF. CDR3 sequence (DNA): TGTGCCAGCACCCTGGGAGGGAACACTGAAGCTTTCTTT.

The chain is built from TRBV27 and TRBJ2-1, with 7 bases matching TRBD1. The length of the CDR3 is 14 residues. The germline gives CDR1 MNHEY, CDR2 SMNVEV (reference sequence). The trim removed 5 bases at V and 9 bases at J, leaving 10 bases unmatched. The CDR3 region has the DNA TGTGCCAGCAGTGCGGAGAGGGGGCAGGGTGAGCAGTTCTTC. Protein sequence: CASSAERGQGEQFF.

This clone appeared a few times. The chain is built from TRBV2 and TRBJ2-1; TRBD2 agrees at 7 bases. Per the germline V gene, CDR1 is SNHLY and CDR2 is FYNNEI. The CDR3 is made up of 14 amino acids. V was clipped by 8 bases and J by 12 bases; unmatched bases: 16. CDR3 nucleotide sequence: TGTGCCAGCCCCGAGACTAGCCATCGAAGTGGGCAGTTCTTC. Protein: CASPETSHRSGQFF.

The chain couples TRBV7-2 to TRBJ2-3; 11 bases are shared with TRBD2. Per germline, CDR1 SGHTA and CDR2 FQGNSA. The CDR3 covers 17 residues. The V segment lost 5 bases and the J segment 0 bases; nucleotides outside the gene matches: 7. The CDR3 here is CASSPRLAGTSTDTQYF. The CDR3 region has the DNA TGTGCCAGCAGCCCTCGACTAGCGGGAACTAGCACAGATACGCAGTATTTT.

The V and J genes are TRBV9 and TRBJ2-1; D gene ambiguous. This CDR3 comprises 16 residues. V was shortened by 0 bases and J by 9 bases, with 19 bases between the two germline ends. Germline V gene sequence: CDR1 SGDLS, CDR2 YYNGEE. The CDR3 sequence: CASSVVSALSLGEQFF. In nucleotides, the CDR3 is TGTGCCAGCAGCGTAGTTTCGGCTCTCAGCCTGGGTGAGCAGTTCTTC.

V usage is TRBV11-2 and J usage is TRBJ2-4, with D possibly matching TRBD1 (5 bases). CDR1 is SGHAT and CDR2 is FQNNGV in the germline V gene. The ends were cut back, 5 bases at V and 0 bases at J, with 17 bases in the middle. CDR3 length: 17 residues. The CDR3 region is CASSHHRTTSAKNIQYF. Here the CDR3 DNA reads TGTGCCAGCAGCCACCATAGGACAACATCAGCCAAAAACATTCAGTACTTC.

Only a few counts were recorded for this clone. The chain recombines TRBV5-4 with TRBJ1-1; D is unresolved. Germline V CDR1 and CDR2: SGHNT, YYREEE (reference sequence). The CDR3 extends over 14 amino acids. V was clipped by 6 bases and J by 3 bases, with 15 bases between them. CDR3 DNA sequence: TGTGCCAGCACGAGAGGACGCGACGACACTGAAGCTTTCTTT. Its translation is CASTRGRDDTEAFF.

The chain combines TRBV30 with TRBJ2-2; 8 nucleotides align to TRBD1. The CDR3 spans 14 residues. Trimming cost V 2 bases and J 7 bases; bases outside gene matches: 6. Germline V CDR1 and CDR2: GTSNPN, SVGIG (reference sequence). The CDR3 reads CAWSPGGGFGELFF. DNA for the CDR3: TGTGCCTGGAGTCCAGGGGGCGGCTTCGGGGAGCTGTTTTTT.

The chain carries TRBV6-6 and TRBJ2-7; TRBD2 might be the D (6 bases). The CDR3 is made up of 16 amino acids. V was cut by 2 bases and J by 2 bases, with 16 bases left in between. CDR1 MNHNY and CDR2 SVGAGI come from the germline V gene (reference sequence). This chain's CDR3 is CASSYGGTHIPYEQYF. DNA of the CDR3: TGTGCCAGCAGTTACGGGGGGACTCACATACCCTACGAGCAGTACTTC.

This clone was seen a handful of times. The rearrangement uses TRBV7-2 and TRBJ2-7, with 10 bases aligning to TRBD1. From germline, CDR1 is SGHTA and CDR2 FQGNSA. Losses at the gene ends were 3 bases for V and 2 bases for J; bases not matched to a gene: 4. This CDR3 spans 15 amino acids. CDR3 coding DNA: TGTGCCAGCAGCTTCGCCGGACAGGGGGCCTACGAGCAGTACTTC. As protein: CASSFAGQGAYEQYF.

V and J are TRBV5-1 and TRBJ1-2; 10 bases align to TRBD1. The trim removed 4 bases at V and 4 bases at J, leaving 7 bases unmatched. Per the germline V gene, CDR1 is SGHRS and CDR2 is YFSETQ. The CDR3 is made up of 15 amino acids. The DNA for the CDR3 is TGCGCCAGCAGCGGAGGGACAGGGGCTCTCTATGGCTACACCTTC. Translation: CASSGGTGALYGYTF.

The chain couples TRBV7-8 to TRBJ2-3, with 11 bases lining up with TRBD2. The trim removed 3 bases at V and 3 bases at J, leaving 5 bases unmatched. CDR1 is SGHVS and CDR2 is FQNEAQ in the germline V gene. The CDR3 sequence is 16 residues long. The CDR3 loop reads CASSFPRTSGTDTQYF. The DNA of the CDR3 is TGTGCCAGCAGCTTTCCCAGGACTAGCGGGACAGATACGCAGTATTTT.

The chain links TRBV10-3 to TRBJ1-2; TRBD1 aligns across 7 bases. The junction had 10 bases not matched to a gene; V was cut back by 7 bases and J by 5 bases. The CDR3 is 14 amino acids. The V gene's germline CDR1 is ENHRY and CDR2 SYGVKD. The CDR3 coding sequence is TGTGCCATCACCGAAGGGGGCCCTCTATATGGCTACACCTTC. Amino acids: CAITEGGPLYGYTF.

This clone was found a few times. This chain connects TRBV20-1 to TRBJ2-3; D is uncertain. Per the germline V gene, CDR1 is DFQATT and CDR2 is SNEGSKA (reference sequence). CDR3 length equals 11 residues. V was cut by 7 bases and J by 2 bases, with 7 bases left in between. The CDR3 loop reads CSVIFTDTQYF. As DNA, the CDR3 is TGCAGTGTCATATTCACAGATACGCAGTATTTT.

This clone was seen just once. In DNA form, the CDR3 reads TGTGCCAGTAGTATAGGGGGGACGGAGCAAGAGACCCAGTACTTC. Its protein is CASSIGGTEQETQYF. The chain employs TRBV19 and TRBJ2-5; perhaps D is TRBD1 or TRBD2 (5 bases each). The CDR3 runs to 15 residues. The germline V gene encodes CDR1 LNHDA and CDR2 SQIVND (reference sequence). The ends were cut back, 1 base at V and 2 bases at J, with 11 bases in the middle. The whole variable domain, remainder taken from reference TRBV19 and TRBJ2-5, is DGGITQSPKYLFRKEGQNVTLSCEQNLNHDAMYWYRQDPGQGLRLIYYSQIVNDFQKGDIAEGYSVSREKKESFPLTVTSAQKNPTAFYLCASSIGGTEQETQYFGPGTRLLVL.

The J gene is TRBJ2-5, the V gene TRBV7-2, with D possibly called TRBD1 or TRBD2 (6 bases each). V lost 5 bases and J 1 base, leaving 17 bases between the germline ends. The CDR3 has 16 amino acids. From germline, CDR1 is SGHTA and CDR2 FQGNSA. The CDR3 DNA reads TGTGCCAGCAGCCAGTACGGGGGCTGGTCCCAAGAGACCCAGTACTTC. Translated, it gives CASSQYGGWSQETQYF.

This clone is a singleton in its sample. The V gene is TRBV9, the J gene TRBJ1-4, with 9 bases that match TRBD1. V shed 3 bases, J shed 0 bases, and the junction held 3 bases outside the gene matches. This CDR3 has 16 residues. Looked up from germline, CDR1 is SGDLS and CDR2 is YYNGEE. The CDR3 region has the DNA TGTGCCAGCAGCGGGGGACAGGGCGCAACTAATGAAAAACTGTTTTTT. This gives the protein CASSGGQGATNEKLFF.

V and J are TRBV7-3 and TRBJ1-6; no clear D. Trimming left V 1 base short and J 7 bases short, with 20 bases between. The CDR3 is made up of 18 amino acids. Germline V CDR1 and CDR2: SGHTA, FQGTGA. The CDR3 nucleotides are TGTGCCAGCAGCTTAAGTAGGTTTGGAGGGATTGGAAATTCACCCCTCCACTTT. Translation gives CASSLSRFGGIGNSPLHF. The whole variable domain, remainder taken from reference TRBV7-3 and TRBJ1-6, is GAGVSQTPSNKVTEKGKYVELRCDPISGHTALYWYRQSLGQGPEFLIYFQGTGAADDSGLPNDRFFAVRPEGSVSTLKIQRTERGDSAVYLCASSLSRFGGIGNSPLHFGNGTRLTVT.

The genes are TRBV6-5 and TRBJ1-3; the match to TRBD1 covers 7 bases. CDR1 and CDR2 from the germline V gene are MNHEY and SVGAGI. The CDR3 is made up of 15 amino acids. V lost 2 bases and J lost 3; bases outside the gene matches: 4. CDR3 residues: CASSYGAGGGNTIYF. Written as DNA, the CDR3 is TGTGCCAGCAGTTACGGAGCAGGGGGTGGAAACACCATATATTTT.

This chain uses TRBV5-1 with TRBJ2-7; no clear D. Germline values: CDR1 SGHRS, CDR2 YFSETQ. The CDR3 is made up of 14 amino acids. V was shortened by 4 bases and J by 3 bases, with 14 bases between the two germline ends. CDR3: CASSPNTRGYEQYF. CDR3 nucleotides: TGCGCCAGCAGCCCAAACACACGAGGCTACGAGCAGTACTTC.

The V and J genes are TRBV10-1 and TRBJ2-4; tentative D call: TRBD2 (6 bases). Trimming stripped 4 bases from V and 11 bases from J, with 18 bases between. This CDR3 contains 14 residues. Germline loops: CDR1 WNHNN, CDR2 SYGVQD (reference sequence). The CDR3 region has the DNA TGCGCCAGCAGTGTTGGAGGGGCCGAAATACTTCAGTACTTC. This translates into CASSVGGAEILQYF.

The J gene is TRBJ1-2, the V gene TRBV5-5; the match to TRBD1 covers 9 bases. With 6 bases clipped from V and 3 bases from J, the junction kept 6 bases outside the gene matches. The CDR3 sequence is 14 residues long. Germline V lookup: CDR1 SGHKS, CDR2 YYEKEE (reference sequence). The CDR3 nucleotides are TGTGCCAGCAATCCGGGACAGGGCCACTATGGCTACACCTTC. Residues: CASNPGQGHYGYTF.

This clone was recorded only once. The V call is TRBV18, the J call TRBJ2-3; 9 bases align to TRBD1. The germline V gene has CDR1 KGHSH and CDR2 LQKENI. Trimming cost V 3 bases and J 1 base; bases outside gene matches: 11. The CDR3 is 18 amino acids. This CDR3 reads CASSPARGQGSGTDTQYF. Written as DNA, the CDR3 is TGTGCCAGCTCACCGGCCCGAGGACAGGGGTCGGGCACAGATACGCAGTATTTT.

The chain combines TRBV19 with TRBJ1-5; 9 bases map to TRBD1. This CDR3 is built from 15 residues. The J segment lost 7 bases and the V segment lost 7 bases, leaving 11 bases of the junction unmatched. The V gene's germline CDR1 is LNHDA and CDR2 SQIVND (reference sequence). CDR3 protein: CASKNRDRDIQPQHF. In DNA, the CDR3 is TGTGCCAGTAAAAATAGGGACAGGGACATACAGCCCCAGCATTTT. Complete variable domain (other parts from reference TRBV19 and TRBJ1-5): DGGITQSPKYLFRKEGQNVTLSCEQNLNHDAMYWYRQDPGQGLRLIYYSQIVNDFQKGDIAEGYSVSREKKESFPLTVTSAQKNPTAFYLCASKNRDRDIQPQHFGDGTRLSIL.

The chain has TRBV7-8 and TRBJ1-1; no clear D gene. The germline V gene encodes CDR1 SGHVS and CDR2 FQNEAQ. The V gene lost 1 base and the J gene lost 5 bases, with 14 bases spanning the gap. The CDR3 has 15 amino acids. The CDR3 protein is CASSLVSVRGTEAFF. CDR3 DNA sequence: TGTGCCAGCAGCTTAGTTTCGGTCCGAGGAACTGAAGCTTTCTTT.

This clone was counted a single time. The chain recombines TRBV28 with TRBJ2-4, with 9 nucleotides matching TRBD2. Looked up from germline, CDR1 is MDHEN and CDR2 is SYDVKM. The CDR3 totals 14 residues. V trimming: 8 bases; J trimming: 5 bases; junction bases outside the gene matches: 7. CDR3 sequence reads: CASYSGSMQNIQYF. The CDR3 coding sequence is TGTGCCAGCTATAGCGGGAGCATGCAAAACATTCAGTACTTC.